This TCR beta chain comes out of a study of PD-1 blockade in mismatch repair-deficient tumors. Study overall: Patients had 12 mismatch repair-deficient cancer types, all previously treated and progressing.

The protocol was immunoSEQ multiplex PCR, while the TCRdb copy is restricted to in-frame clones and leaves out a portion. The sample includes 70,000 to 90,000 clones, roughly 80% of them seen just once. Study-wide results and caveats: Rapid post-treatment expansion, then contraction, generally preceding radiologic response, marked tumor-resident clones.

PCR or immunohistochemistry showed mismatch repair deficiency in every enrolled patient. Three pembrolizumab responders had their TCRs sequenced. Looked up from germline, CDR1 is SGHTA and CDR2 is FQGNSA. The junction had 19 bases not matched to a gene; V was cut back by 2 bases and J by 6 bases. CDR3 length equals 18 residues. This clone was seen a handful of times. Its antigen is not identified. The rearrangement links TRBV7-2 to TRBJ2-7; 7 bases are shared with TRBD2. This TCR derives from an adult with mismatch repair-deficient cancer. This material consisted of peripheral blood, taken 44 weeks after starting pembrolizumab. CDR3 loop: CASSLRAGVISLTGEQYF. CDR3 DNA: TGTGCCAGCAGCTTACGTGCGGGAGTAATATCCCTAACCGGCGAGCAGTACTTC. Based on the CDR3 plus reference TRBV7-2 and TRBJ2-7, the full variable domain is GAGVSQSPSNKVTEKGKDVELRCDPISGHTALYWYRQSLGQGLEFLIYFQGNSAPDKSGLPSDRFSAERTGGSVSTLTIQRTQQEDSAVYLCASSLRAGVISLTGEQYFGPGTRLTVT.